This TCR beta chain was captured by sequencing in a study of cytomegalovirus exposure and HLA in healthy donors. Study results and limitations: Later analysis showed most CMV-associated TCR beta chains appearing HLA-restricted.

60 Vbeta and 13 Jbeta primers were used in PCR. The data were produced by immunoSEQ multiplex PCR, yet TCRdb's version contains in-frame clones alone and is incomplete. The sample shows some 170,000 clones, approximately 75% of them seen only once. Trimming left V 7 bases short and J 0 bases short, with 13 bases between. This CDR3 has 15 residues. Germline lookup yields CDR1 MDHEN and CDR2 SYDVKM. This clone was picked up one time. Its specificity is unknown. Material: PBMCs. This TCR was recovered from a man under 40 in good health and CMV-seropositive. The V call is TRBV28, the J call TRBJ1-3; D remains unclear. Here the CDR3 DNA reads TGTGCCAGCATTGGGAGGTTATACTCTGGAAACACCATATATTTT. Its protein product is CASIGRLYSGNTIYF.